This T cell receptor beta chain derives from a study of early T cells in non-severe SARS-CoV-2 infection (dated by TCRdb to about 2021). Context from the whole study: TCR sequencing used bulk RNA from unsorted whole blood, so alpha and beta chains could not be paired.

From the cysteine up to the phenylalanine, the CDR3 has a length of 16 residues. Just the 48-base CDR3 DNA is kept, in frame starting at base 1. Clipping removes 5 bases from V and 9 bases from J, with 10 as the unmatched junction base count. Based on the germline V gene, the CDR1 and CDR2 sequences are KGHSH and LQKENI. Libraries were prepared through 5' RACE. Sequencing took place on a NextSeq 500. Unique molecular identifiers were attached to individual cDNA molecules in the TCR library protocol so that sequencing error and PCR bias could be corrected. Both TCR alpha and beta chains were sequenced, and tight co-correlation was observed between alpha and beta sequence abundances in each sample. Per the original workflow: Decombinator V4 was used to annotate TCR sequences for V gene, J gene and CDR3. Expanded TCRs were defined as changing significantly between any two time points under a Poisson model with p below 0.0001. TCR abundances were normalised to the total number of TCRs sequenced per sample and expressed as counts per million. TRAV1-2 paired with TRAJ12, TRAJ20 or TRAJ33 defined MAIT TCRs, while TRAV10 paired with TRAJ18 defined iNKT TCRs. VDJdb, accessed on 1 November 2021, was searched for TCRs annotated for CMV, EBV and SARS-CoV-2, and TCRs annotated for more than one antigen were excluded. The raw public data were reprocessed by TCRdb itself: fastp quality trimming at Q25, MiXCR clonotype calling, in-frame beta chains only. Each record represents a unique CDR3 protein, reported with the most common genes and DNA among its rows. These V and J calls originate from TCRdb's pipeline instead of the authors' own analysis. The sample has 40,000 to 55,000 distinct CDR3 sequences on record, roughly 4% of them singletons. The ten biggest clones cover 2.5% to 3.5% of the sample.

Overall study results and their limits: VDJdb matching was skewed toward anti-spike CD8 responses and likely underestimated virus-specific expansions, missing private and CD4 specificities.

This was a case-control study nested in a cohort of healthcare workers in London, UK, who had nasopharyngeal swab PCR tests and blood samples taken every week. Healthcare workers were recruited during the week of the UK lockdown, between 23 and 31 March 2020, and followed weekly for up to 16 weeks. The table lists this clonotype with many counts. Its binding antigen is unknown. No base-level quality is on record; no much larger clone is a single base apart. The sequencing sample was made of whole blood. The sequence derives from an adult who was a healthcare worker with PCR-confirmed SARS-CoV-2 infection or an uninfected control (not recorded which). The rearranged chain carries TRBV18 and TRBJ1-6, and TRBD1 aligns with 10 junction nucleotides. In nucleotide form, the sequence is TGTGCCAGCTCATCCAACTCCGGACAGGGGGGTTCACCCCTCCACTTT. The resulting protein is CASSSNSGQGGSPLHF.